This note documents a single TCR beta chain sequence. No antigen is known for it. These data are taken from a study of long-term antiretroviral therapy in people with HIV. Study conclusions and caveats: HIV repertoires showed narrower CDR3 length ranges than controls. No data were available on ART adherence, viral resistance or therapy changes. Whichever time point was examined, clones expanded before ART dominated the repertoire.

United States facilities provided treatment to all participants with HIV. With survey level as its setting, the immunoSEQ assay was v3.0. Only in-frame clones appear in the TCRdb table, and some are missing; sequencing was by immunoSEQ multiplex PCR. The sample has around 26,000 clones, roughly 79% seen once. The ends were cut back, 4 bases at V and 2 bases at J, with 8 bases in the middle. Germline values: CDR1 SGDLS, CDR2 YYNGEE. CDR3 length: 13 amino acids. The material sequenced was unsorted PBMCs, taken 1.1 years before starting antiretroviral therapy. The rearrangement uses TRBV9 and TRBJ2-3; no clear D gene. This clonotype was sampled from a woman aged 40 to 55 with HIV. The CDR3 coding sequence is TGTGCCAGCAGCCCTCAGATCACAGATACGCAGTATTTT. Encoded protein: CASSPQITDTQYF.